This T cell receptor beta chain came from a study of human T cells and chemical hapten exposure. The CDR3 sequence is 14 residues long. Germline loops: CDR1 MNHEY, CDR2 SMNVEV (reference sequence). The V end lost 2 bases, the J end lost 4 bases, and 11 bases lay between the germline ends. TCRdb analysed the 5' RACE reads with MiXCR anew, one entry per CDR3 protein. This sample carries roughly 81,000 distinct CDR3 sequences, roughly 8.4% of them seen once, and the ten largest clones take around 2%. Someone pulled total RNA out of unfractionated whole blood. The chain couples TRBV27 to TRBJ1-2; a possible D gene is TRBD1 (6 bases). This clonotype originated in a male donor in good health. The CDR3 nucleotides are TGTGCCAGCAGTTTAAGGGGGGGATCCTATGGCTACACCTTC. Translation: CASSLRGGSYGYTF.